The present T cell receptor (beta chain) was sequenced within a study of lymphopenia after photon versus proton radiotherapy. Study-level points and caveats: After lymphocyte nadir, photon-treated repertoires showed oligoclonal expansion, especially CD8+ Temra.

Repertoires were generated with immunoSEQ multiplex PCR, while TCRdb's copy carries only in-frame clones and drops some. The data contain over 35,000 clones, around 84% of them seen just once; the ten biggest clones take up around 10%. Germline CDR1 reads LNHDA; CDR2 reads SQIVND (reference sequence). The CDR3 is 15 residues long. The V gene end was trimmed by 5 bases and the J gene end by 8 bases; junction bases not matched to a gene: 6. Worth noting for this clone: Its antigen is not identified.

The sequence was collected from a woman in her 70s with pancreatic cancer. Some clones in this sample may be carry-over from other donors' samples. The rearrangement uses TRBV19 and TRBJ1-6, with TRBD1 matching over 10 bases. The starting material was peripheral blood, obtained from a patient treated with proton-based radiotherapy. The CDR3 DNA reads TGTGCCAGTAGTGATACGGGACAGGGGTATTCACCCCTCCACTTT. This codes for CASSDTGQGYSPLHF.